The next 27 T cell receptor beta chains were all read from a single sample in a study of blood T cell repertoires in COVID-19. The table came from immunoSEQ multiplex PCR; TCRdb's copy has only in-frame clones and leaves some out. The sample holds 210,000 or so clones; around 89% are singletons and the top ten take about 4.8%. The specimen sequenced was peripheral blood. These receptors originate from a woman in her thirties or forties with acute or convalescent COVID-19.

The chain combines TRBV6-6 with TRBJ1-1; D uncertain. CDR1 and CDR2 (germline): MNHNY, SVGAGI (reference sequence). V gave up 0 bases and J gave up 4 bases, with 15 bases separating them. The CDR3 extends over 16 amino acids. As DNA, the CDR3 is TGTGCCAGCAGTTACTCGAATCCCCGCCGGGGCACTGAAGCTTTCTTT. It specifies CASSYSNPRRGTEAFF.

This chain joins TRBV5-1 and TRBJ2-2; D gene uncertain. Germline V gene sequence: CDR1 SGHRS, CDR2 YFSETQ. V lost 1 base, J lost 6 bases, and 4 bases lay in between. The CDR3 consists of 12 residues. This CDR3 is CASSLHPGELFF. DNA for the CDR3: TGCGCCAGCAGCTTGCATCCCGGGGAGCTGTTTTTT.

The chain combines TRBV7-8 with TRBJ2-3; 13 positions match TRBD2. In germline, CDR1 is SGHVS, CDR2 FQNEAQ. The CDR3 spans 18 residues. V was clipped by 5 bases and J by 4 bases; unmatched bases: 12. CDR3 DNA sequence: TGTGCCAGCAGCCTCCCCCCCAGGACTAGCGGGGGACCAGATACGCAGTATTTT. This encodes CASSLPPRTSGGPDTQYF.

The rearrangement joins TRBV30 to TRBJ1-4; 7 bases agree with TRBD1. V lost 1 base and J lost 7; bases outside the gene matches: 6. Germline V gene lookup returns CDR1 GTSNPN and CDR2 SVGIG (reference sequence). The CDR3 is 14 amino acids. CDR3 in amino acids: CAWSGQGRGEKLFF. CDR3 DNA sequence: TGTGCCTGGAGTGGACAGGGACGGGGTGAAAAACTGTTTTTT.

The chain links TRBV5-1 to TRBJ1-2; D not resolved. Trimming left V 0 bases short and J 5 bases short, with 11 bases between. The length of the CDR3 is 14 residues. The germline V gene encodes CDR1 SGHRS and CDR2 YFSETQ. The CDR3 coding sequence is TGCGCCAGCAGCTTGGACCCAGGAATGTATGGCTACACCTTC. It translates to CASSLDPGMYGYTF.

This chain links TRBV7-6 with TRBJ2-3, with 9 bases identical to TRBD1. Germline V CDR1 and CDR2: SGHVS, FNYEAQ. The CDR3 loop spans 15 amino acids. V lost 1 base to trimming and J lost 3 bases; unmatched junction nucleotides: 2. CDR3 region: CASSLDDRGTDTQYF. CDR3 sequence (DNA): TGTGCCAGCAGCTTAGACGACAGGGGGACAGATACGCAGTATTTT.

The chain joins TRBV18 to TRBJ1-3; no clear D gene. The germline CDR1 and CDR2 sequences are KGHSH and LQKENI. The CDR3 is 17 residues long. V was shortened by 2 bases and J by 0 bases, with 14 bases between the two germline ends. CDR3 region: CASSPSTRVVSGNTIYF. CDR3 nucleotides: TGTGCCAGCTCACCATCGACGCGGGTGGTCTCTGGAAACACCATATATTTT.

Only a few counts were recorded for this clone. The rearrangement uses TRBV27 and TRBJ1-5; D perhaps matches TRBD1 (5 bases). Germline V lookup: CDR1 MNHEY, CDR2 SMNVEV (reference sequence). The CDR3 is made up of 14 amino acids. V lost 4 bases and J 5 bases, leaving 12 bases between the germline ends. CDR3 in DNA: TGTGCCAGCAGTTCGCAAGGGGATCATCAGCCCCAGCATTTT. This translates into CASSSQGDHQPQHF.

This clone appeared a few times. The chain employs TRBV21-1 and TRBJ1-1; TRBD1 reflects the table's D call only, with no check against the DNA. TRBV21-1 is a pseudogene. This CDR3 comprises 16 residues. CDR3: CASSARDRSQRTEAFF. CDR3 nucleotide sequence: TGTGCCAGCAGCGCCCGGGACAGGTCCCAACGCACTGAAGCTTTCTTT.

The chain employs TRBV5-6 and TRBJ2-7; 9 positions match TRBD1. This CDR3 contains 14 residues. Looked up from germline, CDR1 is SGHDT and CDR2 is YYEEEE. Trimming removed 1 base from V and 6 bases from J; junction bases left unmatched: 5. CDR3 DNA sequence: TGTGCCAGCAGCTTGCGGGGACAGGGTCTCGAGCAGTACGTC. It codes for CASSLRGQGLEQYV.

CDR3 in amino acids: CASTQAERGHWGYTF. The CDR3 DNA sequence: TGTGCCAGTACTCAAGCTGAGCGGGGGCATTGGGGCTACACCTTC. The chain uses TRBV19 and TRBJ1-2; the D gene is possibly TRBD1 (6 bases). This CDR3 region has 15 residues. Trimming removed 7 bases from V and 8 bases from J, with 23 bases in between. From germline, CDR1 is LNHDA and CDR2 SQIVND (reference sequence).

In its sample, this clone was seen a few times. The chain combines TRBV20-1 with TRBJ2-2; D uncertain. Germline V gene data show CDR1 as DFQATT and CDR2 as SNEGSKA (reference sequence). Trimming took off 3 bases at V and 0 bases at J, with 14 bases between the two ends. CDR3 length: 16 residues. CDR3 residues: CSASTHTNANTGELFF. CDR3 nucleotide sequence: TGCAGTGCTAGTACCCACACCAACGCGAACACCGGGGAGCTGTTTTTT.

The chain recombines TRBV3-1 (or the pseudogene TRBV3-2) with TRBJ2-2; 7 nucleotides match TRBD1. Trimming cost V 4 bases and J 4 bases; bases outside gene matches: 6. CDR3 length: 15 amino acids. CDR1 and CDR2 from the germline V gene are LGHDT and YNNKEL (reference sequence). This chain's CDR3 is CASSPRAGGTGELFF. CDR3 sequence (DNA): TGTGCCAGCAGCCCTCGGGCAGGGGGCACCGGGGAGCTGTTTTTT.

The chain joins TRBV4-2 to TRBJ1-1, with no clear D. This CDR3 has 14 amino acids. Trimming left V 0 bases short and J 1 base short, with 6 bases between. Germline CDR1 reads LGHNA; CDR2 reads YNFKEQ. The CDR3 reads CASSQDVENTEAFF. In nucleotides, the CDR3 is TGTGCCAGCAGCCAAGATGTAGAGAACACTGAAGCTTTCTTT.

The rearrangement joins TRBV4-2 to TRBJ1-1; 9 bases line up with TRBD1. With 4 bases clipped from V and 5 bases from J, the junction kept 8 bases outside the gene matches. There are 15 residues in the CDR3. Germline CDR1 LGHNA, CDR2 YNFKEQ. The CDR3 DNA reads as TGTGCCAGCAGCCGTGACGGACAGGGGAAAACTGAAGCTTTCTTT. Its protein is CASSRDGQGKTEAFF.

The chain uses TRBV19 and TRBJ1-1, with 9 positions matching TRBD1. CDR1 is LNHDA and CDR2 is SQIVND in the germline V gene (reference sequence). This CDR3 spans 15 amino acids. Trimming took 5 bases from V and 4 from J; bases not matched to a gene: 8. This CDR3 reads CASSPTGTGTTEAFF. The CDR3 nucleotides read TGTGCCAGTAGTCCTACCGGGACAGGGACCACTGAAGCTTTCTTT.

This clone was counted a few times. The chain combines TRBV6-4 with TRBJ2-1; 10 nucleotides align to TRBD2. V lost 2 bases and J lost 8; bases outside the gene matches: 12. Germline CDR1 is MRHNA and CDR2 is SNTAGT. The CDR3 sequence is 17 residues long. CDR3 residues: CASSDPSSSGGADEQFF. The CDR3 coding sequence is TGTGCCAGCAGTGACCCCTCTTCTAGCGGGGGCGCGGATGAGCAGTTCTTC.

The rearrangement uses TRBV25-1 and TRBJ1-1; D is undetermined. CDR1 is MGHDK, CDR2 SYGVNS, per germline. The CDR3 loop spans 16 amino acids. V lost 4 bases, J lost 4 bases, and 19 bases lay in between. Here the CDR3 reads CASSVPSGVGGTEAFF. The CDR3, as DNA: TGTGCCAGCAGTGTCCCCAGCGGGGTTGGTGGCACTGAAGCTTTCTTT.

V gene TRBV5-6 combines with J gene TRBJ1-6; D is perhaps TRBD1 (5 bases). The V gene lost 0 bases and the J gene lost 8 bases, with 12 bases spanning the gap. Germline V gene lookup returns CDR1 SGHDT and CDR2 YYEEEE. The CDR3 contains 15 residues. In nucleotides, the CDR3 is TGTGCCAGCAGCTTGGAAGGGGTCGTGGATTCACCCCTCCACTTT. Its protein product is CASSLEGVVDSPLHF.

This chain uses TRBV7-8 with TRBJ1-2; unclear D gene. From germline, CDR1 is SGHVS and CDR2 FQNEAQ. The CDR3 runs 14 residues. Between the trimmed V and J ends, which lost 5 bases and 2 bases, there was a span of 12 bases. Here the CDR3 DNA reads TGTGCCAGCAGCCCGGGCGGGTTCAACTATGGCTACACCTTC. This translates into CASSPGGFNYGYTF.

The CDR3 sequence: CASSETPFVAQFF. The CDR3 bases are TGCGCCAGCAGTGAGACCCCCTTCGTAGCGCAGTTCTTC. The rearrangement joins TRBV10-1 to TRBJ2-1; D gene uncertain. V lost 2 bases and J lost 12, with 14 bases in between. From germline, CDR1 is WNHNN and CDR2 SYGVQD (reference sequence). This CDR3 has 13 residues.

This clone occurred a few times. J is TRBJ1-1 and V is TRBV6-4, with 7 nucleotides matching TRBD1. Germline V lookup: CDR1 MRHNA, CDR2 SNTAGT. The trim removed 4 bases at V and 4 bases at J, leaving 6 bases unmatched. This CDR3 comprises 14 residues. The DNA for the CDR3 is TGTGCCAGCAGTGCAGAGGGGGCGAGCACTGAAGCTTTCTTT. The encoded protein is CASSAEGASTEAFF.

V is TRBV6-5 and J is TRBJ1-1; 7 nucleotides align to TRBD1. The J segment lost 5 bases and the V segment lost 2 bases, leaving 5 bases of the junction unmatched. CDR1 is MNHEY, CDR2 SVGAGI, per germline. CDR3 length: 14 residues. The CDR3 sequence is CASSYRGPGTEAFF. CDR3 coding DNA: TGTGCCAGCAGTTACAGGGGGCCGGGTACTGAAGCTTTCTTT.

This clone turned up a few times. In nucleotides, the CDR3 is TGCGCCAGCAGCTCACAGGGCTCTGGAAACACCATATATTTT. Its protein product is CASSSQGSGNTIYF. The rearrangement joins TRBV5-1 to TRBJ1-3, with a possible D match to TRBD1 (6 bases). This CDR3 has 14 residues. Germline CDR1 is SGHRS and CDR2 is YFSETQ. Trimming took 3 bases from V and 0 from J, leaving 7 bases between them.

V is TRBV28 and J is TRBJ2-5; no clear D. The V end was cut by 5 bases, the J end by 6 bases, with 10 bases between. This CDR3 spans 12 amino acids. CDR1 and CDR2 (germline): MDHEN, SYDVKM. CDR3 region: CASSVARQTQYF. The CDR3, as DNA: TGTGCCAGCAGTGTGGCCAGGCAGACCCAGTACTTC.

The chain joins TRBV7-2 to TRBJ1-2; TRBD1 might be the D (5 bases). Germline CDR1 and CDR2: SGHTA and FQGNSA. The CDR3 runs 17 residues. The V gene lost 1 base and the J gene lost 2 bases, with 17 bases spanning the gap. The CDR3, as DNA: TGTGCCAGCAGCTTAGGAGGCGGGGGGGTGGCCAACTATGGCTACACCTTC. This translates into CASSLGGGGVANYGYTF. The full variable domain, its missing parts supplied by reference TRBV7-2 and TRBJ1-2, is GAGVSQSPSNKVTEKGKDVELRCDPISGHTALYWYRQSLGQGLEFLIYFQGNSAPDKSGLPSDRFSAERTGGSVSTLTIQRTQQEDSAVYLCASSLGGGGVANYGYTFGSGTRLTVV.

This chain joins TRBV2 and TRBJ2-5; 10 bases agree with TRBD2. The CDR3 loop spans 17 amino acids. Looked up from germline, CDR1 is SNHLY and CDR2 is FYNNEI. V dropped 5 bases and J dropped 3; count of bases not matched to a gene: 12. CDR3 sequence (DNA): TGTGCCAGCAGTATGGATCGGCTAGCGGGGGAAGAAGAGACCCAGTACTTC. Translated: CASSMDRLAGEEETQYF.